The source of this TCR beta chain is a study of shared clonotypes between healthy human individuals. General study results and limits: The study found about 5% of naive CD4 clonotypes shared across a handful of donors.

The test was conducted at deep level. Generated by immunoSEQ multiplex PCR, the TCRdb table keeps only in-frame clones and is missing some. The table includes about 820,000 clones, 80% to 95% detected once. As regards this clone: Its target is unknown.

From germline, CDR1 is SGHTA and CDR2 FQGNSA. The CDR3 totals 16 residues. V lost 2 bases and J lost 5, with 17 bases in between. CD8 cells classed as naive were CD45RO-negative and positively selected for CCR7, excluding terminally differentiated effector memory CD45RA+ cells. The sample comprised naive CD8+ T cells sorted from blood. The chain is built from TRBV7-2 and TRBJ2-3; a weak D match, TRBD1 (6 bases). The receptor comes from a man between 25 and 39 years old in good health. Here the CDR3 reads CASSLPRTAPEDTQYF. The CDR3 bases are TGTGCCAGCAGCTTACCCCGGACAGCCCCCGAAGATACGCAGTATTTT.